This T cell receptor beta chain was retrieved from a study of blood T cell repertoires in COVID-19. In the study overall: Sites across the United States, Italy and Spain contributed samples from acute and convalescent COVID-19. From T cells, B-cell-depleted T cells, or PBMCs came the material, which was cDNA or gDNA.

CDR1 and CDR2 (germline): SNHLY, FYNNEI. The CDR3 length is 18 residues. V was shortened by 2 bases and J by 4 bases, with 21 bases between the two germline ends. Per the original methods: Estimation of nucleated cell counts was performed using reference gene primer amplification. Sequencing used immunoSEQ multiplex PCR; TCRdb keeps in-frame clones, though not all of them. That table is the source of V, J and clone size, and D and trimming were worked out from the DNA. The top ten hold under 3% of the sample, which has around 400,000 clones, around 87% seen once. Patients of the Seattle cohort, enrolled during active infection, were followed longitudinally.

V usage is TRBV2 and J usage is TRBJ1-5; maybe TRBD1 (6 bases). The sequence was obtained from a woman aged 60-75 years with COVID-19, enrolled during active disease. The sequenced material came from peripheral blood. The chain's CDR3 is CASSESSLSRGGNQPQHF. The CDR3 bases are TGTGCCAGCAGTGAATCCAGCCTCAGCAGGGGCGGTAATCAGCCCCAGCATTTT.